The rows below give T cell receptor beta chains drawn from one sample of a study of blood T cells in healthy people across ages. In TCRdb, the 5' RACE reads were re-called with MiXCR into one record per CDR3 protein. This table holds around 690,000 distinct CDR3 sequences, about 53% found once. The specimen was blood. All receptors derive from a man aged 60-69 years in good health. Both conserved end residues are part of each CDR3. A D gene is named only where the DNA matches it firmly. Clone size is given for some rows only: seen once, a few or many times, or a class if the clone is expanded.

j_call: TRBJ1-1; clone_size: many; d_call: TRBD1; v_call: TRBV6-2/TRBV6-3; cdr3_aa: CASRGTGVGTEAFF; cdr3_nt: TGTGCCAGCAGAGGGACAGGGGTTGGTACTGAAGCTTTCTTT
j_call: TRBJ1-4; clone_size: .; d_call: .; v_call: TRBV7-9; cdr3_aa: CASSSSSEKLFF; cdr3_nt: TGTGCCAGCAGCTCCTCCTCGGAAAAACTGTTTTTT
j_call: TRBJ2-5; clone_size: few; d_call: .; v_call: TRBV7-8; cdr3_aa: CASSNTGYQETQYF; cdr3_nt: TGTGCCAGCAGCAACACAGGCTACCAAGAGACCCAGTACTTC
j_call: TRBJ1-1; clone_size: .; d_call: .; v_call: TRBV6-6; cdr3_aa: CASSYLGGPSGNTEAFF; cdr3_nt: TGTGCCAGCAGTTATCTCGGGGGTCCTTCGGGGAACACTGAAGCTTTCTTT
j_call: TRBJ2-1; clone_size: .; d_call: .; v_call: TRBV10-3; cdr3_aa: CAISDIRYYNEQFF; cdr3_nt: TGTGCCATCAGTGATATTCGGTACTACAATGAGCAGTTCTTC
j_call: TRBJ2-1; clone_size: .; d_call: .; v_call: TRBV5-1; cdr3_aa: CASSLGPPYNEQFF; cdr3_nt: TGCGCCAGCAGCTTGGGACCGCCCTACAATGAGCAGTTCTTC
j_call: TRBJ2-1; clone_size: .; d_call: .; v_call: TRBV4-1; cdr3_aa: CASSQEFAGALSNEQFF; cdr3_nt: TGCGCCAGCAGCCAAGAGTTTGCGGGGGCCCTATCAAATGAGCAGTTCTTC
j_call: TRBJ2-3; clone_size: .; d_call: TRBD1; v_call: TRBV20-1; cdr3_aa: CSASDRQGGTDTQYF; cdr3_nt: TGCAGTGCTAGTGACCGACAGGGGGGCACAGATACGCAGTATTTT
j_call: TRBJ1-4; clone_size: .; d_call: TRBD1; v_call: TRBV6-5; cdr3_aa: CASSYPTGEGAATNEKLFF; cdr3_nt: TGTGCCAGCAGTTACCCAACAGGGGAGGGGGCCGCAACTAATGAAAAACTGTTTTTT
j_call: TRBJ1-1; clone_size: once; d_call: .; v_call: TRBV4-1; cdr3_aa: CASSQEWSRSTKAFF; cdr3_nt: TGCGCCAGCAGCCAAGAATGGTCACGGAGTACTAAAGCTTTCTTT
j_call: TRBJ2-4; clone_size: .; d_call: .; v_call: TRBV19; cdr3_aa: CASSIAAAKNIQYF; cdr3_nt: TGTGCCAGTAGTATAGCGGCAGCCAAAAACATTCAGTACTTC
j_call: TRBJ1-1; clone_size: .; d_call: .; v_call: TRBV20-1; cdr3_aa: CSVRTRPTGNTEAFF; cdr3_nt: TGCAGTGTTAGAACCCGCCCCACAGGGAACACTGAAGCTTTCTTT
j_call: TRBJ1-2; clone_size: .; d_call: TRBD1; v_call: TRBV29-1; cdr3_aa: CSGVTGGFGYTF; cdr3_nt: TGCAGCGGTGTAACAGGGGGCTTCGGCTACACCTTC
j_call: TRBJ2-3; clone_size: .; d_call: TRBD1; v_call: TRBV27; cdr3_aa: CASSLSWTGVTDTQYF; cdr3_nt: TGTGCCAGCAGTTTATCGTGGACAGGGGTGACGGATACGCAGTATTTT
j_call: TRBJ2-7; clone_size: .; d_call: .; v_call: TRBV5-1; cdr3_aa: CASSHGDEQYF; cdr3_nt: TGCGCCAGCAGCCACGGAGACGAGCAGTACTTC
j_call: TRBJ2-5; clone_size: .; d_call: .; v_call: TRBV29-1; cdr3_aa: CSGMGLETQYF; cdr3_nt: TGCAGCGGGATGGGTCTGGAGACCCAGTACTTC
j_call: TRBJ2-3; clone_size: once; d_call: .; v_call: TRBV9; cdr3_aa: CASSLNLAPEDTDTQYF; cdr3_nt: TGTGCCAGCAGCCTAAACTTAGCCCCAGAGGACACAGATACGCAGTATTTT
j_call: TRBJ2-1; clone_size: .; d_call: .; v_call: TRBV2; cdr3_aa: CASSARALNEQFF; cdr3_nt: TGTGCCAGCAGTGCCAGGGCCCTCAATGAGCAGTTCTTC
j_call: TRBJ2-3; clone_size: .; d_call: .; v_call: TRBV12-3/TRBV12-4; cdr3_aa: CASSPTAGPDTQYF; cdr3_nt: TGTGCCAGCAGTCCCACGGCGGGACCAGATACGCAGTATTTT
j_call: TRBJ1-2; clone_size: .; d_call: .; v_call: TRBV4-1; cdr3_aa: CASSQRGGRPRNNYGYTF; cdr3_nt: TGCGCCAGCAGCCAAAGAGGCGGCAGACCGCGAAATAACTATGGCTACACCTTC
j_call: TRBJ2-3; clone_size: .; d_call: TRBD2; v_call: TRBV4-2; cdr3_aa: CASSPQLAGGTGTQYF; cdr3_nt: TGTGCCAGCAGCCCACAACTAGCGGGGGGAACCGGTACGCAGTATTTT
j_call: TRBJ2-3; clone_size: .; d_call: .; v_call: TRBV20-1; cdr3_aa: CSASGSSDTQYF; cdr3_nt: TGCAGTGCTAGCGGCTCGTCAGATACGCAGTATTTT
j_call: TRBJ2-7; clone_size: .; d_call: .; v_call: TRBV29-1; cdr3_aa: CGVAAQTDYEQYF; cdr3_nt: TGCGGCGTTGCTGCACAGACGGACTACGAGCAGTACTTC
j_call: TRBJ2-7; clone_size: .; d_call: .; v_call: TRBV29-1; cdr3_aa: CSAGNRAEQYF; cdr3_nt: TGCAGCGCAGGGAACAGGGCGGAGCAGTACTTC
j_call: TRBJ1-1; clone_size: .; d_call: TRBD1; v_call: TRBV4-2; cdr3_aa: CASSQEGQGLTEAFF; cdr3_nt: TGTGCCAGCAGCCAGGAAGGACAGGGCCTTACTGAAGCTTTCTTT
j_call: TRBJ1-2; clone_size: .; d_call: .; v_call: TRBV21-1; cdr3_aa: CASAPRRGDYTF; cdr3_nt: TGTGCCAGCGCCCCGCGACGGGGTGACTACACCTTC
j_call: TRBJ1-1; clone_size: few; d_call: TRBD1; v_call: TRBV20-1; cdr3_aa: CSAGQAGTEAFF; cdr3_nt: TGCAGTGCGGGACAGGCTGGCACTGAAGCTTTCTTT
j_call: TRBJ2-3; clone_size: .; d_call: TRBD2; v_call: TRBV7-2; cdr3_aa: CASSLARLAGGSTDTQYF; cdr3_nt: TGTGCCAGCAGCTTAGCGAGACTAGCGGGGGGAAGCACAGATACGCAGTATTTT
j_call: TRBJ2-6; clone_size: few; d_call: TRBD1; v_call: TRBV18; cdr3_aa: CASSPQRDSSSGANVLTF; cdr3_nt: TGTGCCAGCTCACCACAGAGGGACAGCAGCTCTGGGGCCAACGTCCTGACTTTC
j_call: TRBJ2-1; clone_size: many; d_call: TRBD1; v_call: TRBV29-1; cdr3_aa: CSVDRGYNEQFF; cdr3_nt: TGCAGCGTAGACAGGGGATACAATGAGCAGTTCTTC